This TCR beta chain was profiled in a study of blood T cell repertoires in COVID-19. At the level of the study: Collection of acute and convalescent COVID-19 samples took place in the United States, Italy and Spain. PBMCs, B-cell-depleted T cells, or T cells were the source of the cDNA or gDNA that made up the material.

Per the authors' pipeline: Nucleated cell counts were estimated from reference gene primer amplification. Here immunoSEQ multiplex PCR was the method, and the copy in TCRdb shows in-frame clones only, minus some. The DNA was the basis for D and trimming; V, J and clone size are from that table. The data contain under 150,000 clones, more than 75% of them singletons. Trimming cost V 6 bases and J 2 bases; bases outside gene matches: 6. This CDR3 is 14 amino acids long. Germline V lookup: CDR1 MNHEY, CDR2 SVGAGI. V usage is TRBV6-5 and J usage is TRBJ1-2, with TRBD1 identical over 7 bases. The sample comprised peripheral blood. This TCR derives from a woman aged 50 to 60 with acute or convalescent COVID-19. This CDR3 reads CASRAQGSNYGYTF. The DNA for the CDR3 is TGTGCCAGCAGAGCACAGGGGTCCAACTATGGCTACACCTTC.